Below, 19 T cell receptor beta chains from the same sample are listed, as sequenced in a study of T cell clonotyping in hematopoietic cell transplantation. Data came from immunoSEQ multiplex PCR; TCRdb stores just in-frame clones and leaves some out. Here the sample spans about 69,000 clones, 94% being singletons. Source material: peripheral blood mononuclear cells. The receptors derive from a man aged 50-59 years in good health. Some clones in this sample may be carry-over from other donors' samples.

The chain links TRBV11-2 to TRBJ2-4, with 8 bases lining up with TRBD1. The CDR3 is 15 residues long. Per the germline V gene, CDR1 is SGHAT and CDR2 is FQNNGV. Trimming took 6 bases from V and 8 from J; bases not matched to a gene: 12. The CDR3 is CASSHSSGQGYIQYF. The CDR3 DNA is TGTGCCAGCAGTCATTCATCCGGACAGGGATACATTCAGTACTTC. The full variable domain, rest sourced from reference TRBV11-2 and TRBJ2-4, is EAGVAQSPRYKIIEKRQSVAFWCNPISGHATLYWYQQILGQGPKLLIQFQNNGVVDDSQLPKDRFSAERLKGVDSTLKIQPAKLEDSAVYLCASSHSSGQGYIQYFGAGTRLSVL.

This clone was detected a few times. The rearrangement uses TRBV6-4 and TRBJ2-3; 11 bases match TRBD2. Germline loops: CDR1 MRHNA, CDR2 SNTAGT. The CDR3 extends over 15 amino acids. The V gene end was trimmed by 0 bases and the J gene end by 13 bases; junction bases not matched to a gene: 9. The CDR3 region has the DNA TGTGCCAGCAGTGACTCAGGAGATAGCGGGAGGGCGAAGTATTTT. It is translated as CASSDSGDSGRAKYF.

The chain is built from TRBV5-1 and TRBJ2-3; TRBD2 aligns across 7 bases. J gave up 1 base and V 4 bases, and 6 bases lay outside the gene matches. The CDR3 runs to 15 residues. CDR1 and CDR2 (germline): SGHRS, YFSETQ. The CDR3 DNA sequence: TGCGCCAGCAGCGCCGACAGCGGGGGCACAGATACGCAGTATTTT. It specifies CASSADSGGTDTQYF.

This clone showed up just once. This chain joins TRBV19 and TRBJ1-3, with D unclear. Germline values: CDR1 LNHDA, CDR2 SQIVND (reference sequence). V gave up 8 bases and J gave up 0 bases, with 14 bases separating them. This CDR3 has 15 amino acids. CDR3 sequence: CASQPGEDSGNTIYF. In nucleotides, the CDR3 is TGTGCCAGTCAGCCCGGTGAGGACTCTGGAAACACCATATATTTT.

In nucleotides, the CDR3 is TGTGCCAGCAGCCCCGGGGGAAATCAGCCCCAGCATTTT. Translation gives CASSPGGNQPQHF. The rearrangement joins TRBV6-5 to TRBJ1-5; perhaps TRBD1 as D (5 bases). The CDR3 consists of 13 residues. V was clipped by 6 bases and J by 4 bases, with 10 bases between them. The germline V gene encodes CDR1 MNHEY and CDR2 SVGAGI.

The chain is built from TRBV5-1 and TRBJ2-1; TRBD2 matches 13 bases. Germline V CDR1 and CDR2: SGHRS, YFSETQ. Trimming at V came to 3 bases and at J to 5 bases, leaving 11 bases not matched to a gene. The CDR3 runs to 18 residues. CDR3 region: CASSSYYSLAGGNNEQFF. CDR3 bases: TGCGCCAGCAGCTCCTACTATTCACTAGCGGGGGGGAACAATGAGCAGTTCTTC.

The genes are TRBV27 and TRBJ2-1, with no clear D. Trimming left V 9 bases short and J 4 bases short, with 10 bases between. CDR1 and CDR2 (germline): MNHEY, SMNVEV (reference sequence). The CDR3 extends over 12 amino acids. DNA for the CDR3: TGTGCCAGTAACACAGTTTACAATGAGCAGTTCTTC. The encoded protein is CASNTVYNEQFF.

CDR3 DNA: TGTGCCAGCAGCAGACAGGGTGAGCAGTACTTC. It is translated as CASSRQGEQYF. The chain links TRBV6-1 to TRBJ2-7; TRBD1 matches 7 bases. CDR3 length: 11 amino acids. From germline, CDR1 is MNHNS and CDR2 SASEGT. The V segment lost 6 bases and the J segment 7 bases; nucleotides outside the gene matches: 3.

This chain joins TRBV6-5 and TRBJ1-6, with 10 bases fitting TRBD1. CDR1 and CDR2 from the germline V gene are MNHEY and SVGAGI. This CDR3 is 15 amino acids long. V shed 4 bases, J shed 9 bases, and the junction held 6 bases outside the gene matches. CDR3 in DNA: TGTGCCAGCAGTTCGGACAGGGGGAGAAGTTCACCCCTCCACTTT. Residues: CASSSDRGRSSPLHF.

Only one count was recorded for this clone. This chain uses TRBV30 with TRBJ2-1; maybe TRBD2 (6 bases). V lost 2 bases and J lost 9, with 11 bases in between. CDR1 is GTSNPN and CDR2 is SVGIG in the germline V gene (reference sequence). The CDR3 is 12 amino acids. CDR3 loop: CAWSSKGLEQFF. The CDR3, as DNA: TGTGCCTGGAGTAGTAAGGGACTTGAGCAGTTCTTC.

V gene TRBV19 combines with J gene TRBJ2-7, with TRBD1 matching over 7 bases. The CDR3 covers 13 residues. The V gene's germline CDR1 is LNHDA and CDR2 SQIVND (reference sequence). The V gene end was trimmed by 5 bases and the J gene end by 5 bases; junction bases not matched to a gene: 6. The CDR3 loop reads CASSATGSHEQYF. The CDR3 DNA sequence: TGTGCCAGTAGTGCGACAGGGTCCCACGAGCAGTACTTC.

In this sample, this clone turned up a few times. One end of the junction varies from germline; a read error may be responsible. The V call is TRBV6-1, the J call TRBJ2-1; possible D gene TRBD1, 6 bases. The CDR3 spans 12 residues. Germline-derived CDR1 and CDR2 are MNHNS and SASEGT. In DNA, the CDR3 is TGTGCCAGCAGCGAAGGGGGAGTCGAGCAGTTCTTC. Protein product: CASSEGGVEQFF.

The chain employs TRBV5-8 and TRBJ1-2; TRBD1 might be the D (5 bases). Germline V gene sequence: CDR1 SGHTS, CDR2 YDEGEE. The V gene lost 3 bases and the J gene lost 3 bases, with 18 bases spanning the gap. The CDR3 totals 16 residues. The DNA of the CDR3 is TGTGCCAGCAGCTCTAACGCAGGGAACGTTGACTATGGCTACACCTTC. Translating it yields CASSSNAGNVDYGYTF.

The gene calls are TRBV11-3 and TRBJ2-3, with D possibly matching TRBD1 (6 bases). The V and J ends lost 4 bases and 2 bases respectively, with 10 bases between them. Looked up from germline, CDR1 is SGHNT and CDR2 is YENEEA. CDR3 length: 14 residues. The CDR3 nucleotides are TGTGCCAGCAGCTCAGGGGACCCCACAGATACGCAGTATTTT. Its protein product is CASSSGDPTDTQYF.

This clone was seen just once. The rearrangement links TRBV5-4 to TRBJ2-1, with D perhaps given as TRBD1 or TRBD2 (5 bases each). This CDR3 contains 11 residues. The V gene lost 5 bases and the J gene lost 12 bases, with 12 bases spanning the gap. Per the germline V gene, CDR1 is SGHNT and CDR2 is YYREEE (reference sequence). This CDR3 is CASRSGTGQFF. The CDR3 DNA sequence: TGTGCCAGCAGATCTGGGACGGGGCAGTTCTTC.

This clone was recorded only once. The chain employs TRBV5-1 and TRBJ2-7; a possible D gene is TRBD2 (5 bases). Germline assignment: CDR1 SGHRS and CDR2 YFSETQ. With 5 bases removed from V and 2 bases from J, the gap between germline ends came to 14 bases. There are 14 residues in the CDR3. CDR3 in DNA: TGCGCCAGCAGTATACCGGGGATTCCCTACGAGCAGTACTTC. Amino acids: CASSIPGIPYEQYF.

This clone was counted a single time. The CDR3 sequence is CASSSLGAGGYNEQFF. Written as DNA, the CDR3 is TGTGCCAGCAGCTCCCTTGGTGCGGGAGGCTACAATGAGCAGTTCTTC. V is TRBV11-2 and J is TRBJ2-1; 8 nucleotides match TRBD2. The CDR3 consists of 16 residues. CDR1 is SGHAT and CDR2 is FQNNGV in the germline V gene. J gave up 3 bases and V 4 bases, and 8 bases lay outside the gene matches.

This clone turned up a few times. V gene TRBV6-1 combines with J gene TRBJ1-4, with TRBD1 identical over 7 bases. Losses at the gene ends were 1 base for V and 8 bases for J; bases not matched to a gene: 4. The CDR3 is made up of 14 amino acids. Germline-derived CDR1 and CDR2 are MNHNS and SASEGT. The CDR3 region has the DNA TGTGCCAGCAGTGAAGTGACAGGGAGGGAAAAACTGTTTTTT. Its protein product is CASSEVTGREKLFF.

This clone appeared once. This chain uses TRBV6-1 with TRBJ2-7, with D uncertain. V was clipped by 5 bases and J by 0 bases, with 8 bases between them. The germline CDR1 and CDR2 sequences are MNHNS and SASEGT. The CDR3 sequence is 13 residues long. The CDR3 DNA reads TGTGCCAGCAGTTGGACGGACTCCTACGAGCAGTACTTC. Protein: CASSWTDSYEQYF.